This T cell receptor (beta chain) comes out of a study of T cell changes during pregnancy in multiple sclerosis. Assay used: immunoSEQ multiplex PCR; TCRdb lists only in-frame clones, some missing. Altogether roughly 40,000 clones are present, roughly 90% being singletons, with the ten largest covering over 4%. The CDR3 has 15 amino acids. Germline CDR1 is MNHEY and CDR2 is SMNVEV (reference sequence). J gave up 7 bases and V 4 bases, and 1 base lay outside the gene matches. The specimen was CD8+ T cells from peripheral blood mononuclear cells, collected in the first trimester of pregnancy. This chain uses TRBV27 with TRBJ2-1; TRBD2 agrees at 16 bases. This receptor was identified in a female donor with multiple sclerosis, enrolled in a pregnancy study. The DNA of the CDR3 is TGTGCCAGCAGTTGGGGACTAGCGGGGGGGAATGAGCAGTTCTTC. It encodes CASSWGLAGGNEQFF.